The entry that follows covers one T cell receptor beta chain sequence. The source of the sample is a study of blood T cells in healthy people across ages. The CDR3 length is 13 residues. Germline V gene sequence: CDR1 DFQATT, CDR2 SNEGSKA (reference sequence). After removal of 7 bases from V and 2 bases from J, the junction contained 7 bases not matched to a gene. Through a sample-barcoded 5' primer and a J-beta primer mix, a second PCR was run for about 6 to 11 cycles. TCRdb recomputed calls from the 5' RACE reads with MiXCR, one row per CDR3 protein. Here the sample spans about 670,000 distinct CDR3 sequences, around two fifths being singletons. For every donor, a draw yielded about 9.7 milliliters of peripheral blood.

Sequenced material: blood. The chain combines TRBV20-1 with TRBJ2-7, with TRBD2 matching 8 bases. The clonotype was recovered from a man older than 75 in good health. The DNA for the CDR3 is TGCAGTGGTAATAGCGGGGAAACCTACGAGCAGTACTTC. Residues: CSGNSGETYEQYF.